A single sample gave rise to the 28 T cell receptor beta chains below, sequenced in a study of T-cell memory formation after mild COVID-19 (dated by TCRdb to the early 2020s). Receptor amplification or capture employed 5' RACE. Sequencing took place on an Illumina NovaSeq 6000. TCRdb reprocessing: public reads trimmed at Q25 with fastp, clones called with MiXCR, in-frame beta chains kept. Rows with a matching CDR3 protein are joined into one entry that keeps the most common DNA and genes. Present in this sample are about 290,000 distinct CDR3 sequences, around 15% of which were seen just once. The top ten clones comprise approximately 23% of the sample. Specimen: PBMCs or a T cell subset sorted from them (not recorded which). The origin of the receptors is a man aged 18 to 30 who had mild COVID-19 (a few samples of this study predate the infection). The sample titles of this study are shuffled in the database, so cell type and time point are left out; the donor was told from shared clones.

This clonotype was counted between two and nine times. The chain combines TRBV12-3 or TRBV12-4 with TRBJ1-5; D possibly corresponds to TRBD1 (5 bases). Trimming pared 6 bases from V and 5 bases from J, leaving 14 bases between. This CDR3 spans 14 amino acids. The CDR3 protein is CASRLTLGDQPQHF. CDR3 nucleotide sequence: TGTGCCAGCAGGCTTACTCTAGGGGATCAGCCCCAGCATTTT.

V is TRBV27 and J is TRBJ2-7; TRBD2 might be the D (5 bases). V was shortened by 3 bases and J by 2 bases, with 8 bases between the two germline ends. The CDR3 has 13 amino acids. The germline CDR1 and CDR2 sequences are MNHEY and SMNVEV (reference sequence). The CDR3 here is CASSFGVTYEQYF. CDR3 nucleotides: TGTGCCAGCAGTTTCGGGGTTACCTACGAGCAGTACTTC.

This clonotype was detected many times. The CDR3 DNA sequence: TGTGCCAGCCATCGGGGGTGGCCCTCCTATAATTCACCCCTCCACTTT. It encodes CASHRGWPSYNSPLHF. The chain has TRBV6-5 and TRBJ1-6, with D possibly being TRBD1 (5 bases). Per the germline V gene, CDR1 is MNHEY and CDR2 is SVGAGI. The CDR3 is made up of 16 amino acids. With 8 bases removed from V and 0 bases from J, the gap between germline ends came to 14 bases.

This chain joins TRBV5-1 and TRBJ1-3; D call uncertain. The CDR3 is 15 residues long. In germline, CDR1 is SGHRS, CDR2 YFSETQ. Trimming shortened V by 4 bases and J by 1 base, and 12 bases separated the two germline ends. The CDR3 DNA is TGCGCCAGCAGCACAGCAGCCGAATCTGGAAACACCATATATTTT. It translates to CASSTAAESGNTIYF. The full variable domain, with the rest looked up from reference TRBV5-1 and TRBJ1-3, is KAGVTQTPRYLIKTRGQQVTLSCSPISGHRSVSWYQQTPGQGLQFLFEYFSETQRNKGNFPGRFSGRQFSNSRSEMNVSTLELGDSALYLCASSTAAESGNTIYFGEGSWLTVV.

In its sample, this clonotype was seen a few times. This chain joins TRBV11-1 and TRBJ2-5; 7 positions match TRBD1. The ends lost 6 bases at V and 2 bases at J; junction bases unmatched: 15. The CDR3 has 17 amino acids. Looked up from germline, CDR1 is SGHAT and CDR2 is FQDESV (reference sequence). CDR3 nucleotides: TGTGCCAGCAGTTCCCCCCGATACAGGGGCCCTCAAGAGACCCAGTACTTC. Amino acid sequence: CASSSPRYRGPQETQYF.

The J gene is TRBJ2-7, the V gene TRBV11-2; D not resolved. Trimming pared 3 bases from V and 4 bases from J, leaving 19 bases between. The germline CDR1 and CDR2 sequences are SGHAT and FQNNGV. CDR3 size: 16 residues. CDR3 nucleotide sequence: TGTGCCAGCAGCTTTATCAGTCTCGCTAGTGCATACGAGCAGTACTTC. Its translation: CASSFISLASAYEQYF.

This clonotype was counted a few times. The chain recombines TRBV5-1 with TRBJ1-1; no clear D gene. CDR3 length equals 13 residues. Trimming took 0 bases from V and 5 from J, leaving 8 bases between them. Germline-derived CDR1 and CDR2 are SGHRS and YFSETQ. CDR3 in amino acids: CASSLVVGTEAFF. CDR3 nucleotides: TGCGCCAGCAGCTTGGTCGTGGGGACTGAAGCTTTCTTT.

The genes are TRBV20-1 and TRBJ2-5; D tentatively reads TRBD1 or TRBD2 (5 bases each). The CDR3 runs 13 residues. Deletions cut 3 bases from V and 2 bases from J, with 10 bases between. CDR1 DFQATT and CDR2 SNEGSKA come from the germline V gene (reference sequence). CDR3 loop: CSASLGAQETQYF. The CDR3 bases are TGCAGTGCTAGCCTCGGGGCTCAAGAGACCCAGTACTTC.

The table lists this clonotype with a few counts. This chain uses TRBV28 with TRBJ2-5; the match to TRBD1 covers 8 bases. V dropped 6 bases and J dropped 4; count of bases not matched to a gene: 1. The CDR3 length is 12 residues. Germline-derived CDR1 and CDR2 are MDHEN and SYDVKM. CDR3 sequence (DNA): TGTGCCAGCAGACAGGGGGGAGAGACCCAGTACTTC. Its protein is CASRQGGETQYF.

The CDR3 region has the DNA TGTGCCACCAGCAGAGAGCGGGTGGCCAATCAGCCCCAGCATTTT. As protein: CATSRERVANQPQHF. The chain joins TRBV15 to TRBJ1-5; no firm D call. Germline lookup yields CDR1 LNHNV and CDR2 YYDKDF (reference sequence). The CDR3 is made up of 15 amino acids. V lost 0 bases, J lost 3 bases, and 9 bases lay in between.

CDR3 nucleotide sequence: TGCAGCGTTGGACCGGGACAGGGGCGGAATGAGCAGTTCTTC. It codes for CSVGPGQGRNEQFF. The rearrangement uses TRBV29-1 and TRBJ2-1; TRBD1 matches 10 bases. Per the germline V gene, CDR1 is SQVTM and CDR2 is ANQGSEA. The trim removed 4 bases at V and 7 bases at J, leaving 7 bases unmatched. CDR3 length equals 14 residues.

This clonotype has just a few counts. The chain recombines TRBV27 with TRBJ2-2; 7 bases map to TRBD1. The ends lost 5 bases at V and 4 bases at J; junction bases unmatched: 10. CDR1 MNHEY and CDR2 SMNVEV come from the germline V gene (reference sequence). The CDR3 consists of 16 residues. The CDR3 protein is CASSHRGPPRTGELFF. The CDR3 bases are TGTGCCAGCAGTCACAGGGGTCCCCCCCGCACCGGGGAGCTGTTTTTT.

This clonotype was found many times. J is TRBJ2-3 and V is TRBV27; D might be TRBD1 (6 bases). CDR3 length: 14 amino acids. The germline V gene has CDR1 MNHEY and CDR2 SMNVEV (reference sequence). V lost 3 bases and J lost 1, with 8 bases in between. The CDR3 loop is CASSFAGGTDTQYF. The CDR3 bases are TGTGCCAGCAGTTTCGCAGGGGGCACAGATACGCAGTATTTT.

The V call is TRBV5-4, the J call TRBJ2-7, with D tentatively TRBD2 (5 bases). The germline V gene encodes CDR1 SGHNT and CDR2 YYREEE (reference sequence). This CDR3 is built from 15 residues. The V gene lost 0 bases and the J gene lost 6 bases, with 16 bases spanning the gap. In DNA form, the CDR3 reads TGTGCCAGCAGCTTGGGTCTGGAGGTAGGCACCGAGCAGTACGTC. It translates to CASSLGLEVGTEQYV.

This chain links TRBV12-3 or TRBV12-4 with TRBJ1-2, with no clear D. The CDR3 runs to 15 residues. V lost 5 bases, J lost 0 bases, and 13 bases lay in between. In DNA, the CDR3 is TGTGCCAGCAGTGCACGATGGGCAGCTAACTATGGCTACACCTTC. As protein: CASSARWAANYGYTF.

The rearrangement uses TRBV6-6 and TRBJ2-3; D is uncertain. The V gene's germline CDR1 is MNHNY and CDR2 SVGAGI (reference sequence). Deletions cut 4 bases from V and 2 bases from J, with 19 bases between. The CDR3 extends over 17 amino acids. The CDR3 region has the DNA TGTGCCAGCAGTTCTTTTTTGAGCGAGACTTCCACAGATACGCAGTATTTT. Protein: CASSSFLSETSTDTQYF.

This clonotype was counted ten times or more. The CDR3 here is CASSPGTSGGPTDTQYF. As DNA, the CDR3 is TGTGCCAGCAGCCCCGGGACTAGCGGGGGGCCCACAGATACGCAGTATTTT. The V call is TRBV9, the J call TRBJ2-3; 15 bases are a match to TRBD2. CDR1 and CDR2 from the germline V gene are SGDLS and YYNGEE. This CDR3 region has 17 residues. Unmatched junction bases numbered 5, after V lost 4 bases and J lost 2 bases. Filled out from reference TRBV9 and TRBJ2-3, the complete variable domain reads DSGVTQTPKHLITATGQRVTLRCSPRSGDLSVYWYQQSLDQGLQFLIQYYNGEERAKGNILERFSAQQFPDLHSELNLSSLELGDSALYFCASSPGTSGGPTDTQYFGPGTRLTVL.

The gene calls are TRBV15 and TRBJ2-2; D is unclear. CDR3 length: 14 amino acids. Deletions cut 0 bases from V and 4 bases from J, with 6 bases between. CDR1 and CDR2 from the germline V gene are LNHNV and YYDKDF (reference sequence). The CDR3 DNA sequence: TGTGCCACCAGCAGAGATAAGGGCACCGGGGAGCTGTTTTTT. As protein: CATSRDKGTGELFF.

This clonotype appeared a few times. The V call is TRBV18, the J call TRBJ1-4; no reliable D call. From germline, CDR1 is KGHSH and CDR2 LQKENI. Trimming cost V 3 bases and J 4 bases, with 15 bases left between them. The CDR3 is made up of 16 amino acids. The CDR3 loop is CASSPLDGAINEKLFF. The CDR3, as DNA: TGTGCCAGCTCACCGTTGGACGGAGCGATTAATGAAAAACTGTTTTTT.

Many counts were recorded for this clonotype. The chain links TRBV7-3 to TRBJ2-2; unclear D gene. Germline values: CDR1 SGHTA, CDR2 FQGTGA. CDR3 length equals 12 residues. V shed 5 bases and J shed 5 bases, with 6 bases lying between them. The DNA for the CDR3 is TGTGCCAGCAGCACTGATACCGGGGAGCTGTTTTTT. Protein: CASSTDTGELFF.

V is TRBV4-1 and J is TRBJ1-5; the D gene is possibly TRBD1 (5 bases). CDR1 and CDR2 from the germline V gene are MGHRA and YSYEKL. This CDR3 has 14 residues. The V end lost 4 bases, the J end lost 5 bases, and 12 bases lay between the germline ends. CDR3 bases: TGCGCCAGCAGCCTCCGGGACGGCGATCAGCCCCAGCATTTT. This gives the protein CASSLRDGDQPQHF.

Only a few counts were recorded for this clonotype. The genes are TRBV5-6 and TRBJ1-2; TRBD1 might be the D (6 bases). The CDR3 is 14 amino acids. CDR1 SGHDT and CDR2 YYEEEE come from the germline V gene. V shed 2 bases and J shed 4 bases, with 12 bases lying between them. CDR3 residues: CASSLLQGTYGYTF. In nucleotides, the CDR3 is TGTGCCAGCAGCTTACTACAGGGTACCTATGGCTACACCTTC.

V is TRBV6-2 or TRBV6-3 and J is TRBJ2-3; 7 nucleotides agree with TRBD1. The CDR3 has 13 residues. The germline V gene has CDR1 MNHEY and CDR2 SVGEGT. After removal of 6 bases from V and 4 bases from J, the junction contained 4 bases not matched to a gene. Here the CDR3 reads CASSSGQADTQYF. CDR3 nucleotide sequence: TGTGCCAGCAGCTCCGGACAGGCAGATACGCAGTATTTT.

CDR3 protein: CASRVLGTGIRSYTF. The CDR3 DNA reads as TGTGCCAGCAGGGTCCTGGGGACAGGGATACGAAGCTACACCTTC. The V call is TRBV6-5, the J call TRBJ1-2; 9 bases match TRBD1. The ends lost 6 bases at V and 9 bases at J; junction bases unmatched: 14. The CDR3 spans 15 residues. Germline V lookup: CDR1 MNHEY, CDR2 SVGAGI.

The table lists this clonotype with a few counts. The chain has TRBV12-3 or TRBV12-4 and TRBJ1-1; D is possibly TRBD1 (5 bases). The length of the CDR3 is 12 residues. Trimming removed 3 bases from V and 9 bases from J, with 11 bases in between. In nucleotides, the CDR3 is TGTGCCAGCAGTTTTCCCGGGACCAAAGCTTTCTTT. Protein product: CASSFPGTKAFF.

In this sample, this clonotype turned up many times. The gene calls are TRBV7-8 and TRBJ1-1, with TRBD1 identical over 9 bases. V lost 1 base and J lost 5; bases outside the gene matches: 5. There are 15 residues in the CDR3. The germline gives CDR1 SGHVS, CDR2 FQNEAQ. The CDR3 sequence is CASSLVLTGGTEAFF. The CDR3 region has the DNA TGTGCCAGCAGCTTAGTTTTGACAGGGGGGACTGAAGCTTTCTTT.

CDR3 amino acids: CASRVLGDNYGYTF. In DNA form, the CDR3 reads TGTGCCAGCAGGGTTCTCGGGGATAACTATGGCTACACCTTC. This chain joins TRBV28 and TRBJ1-2, with unresolved D. The CDR3 has 14 residues. The V end lost 6 bases, the J end lost 1 base, and 12 bases lay between the germline ends. CDR1 and CDR2 from the germline V gene are MDHEN and SYDVKM.

This rearrangement joins TRBV6-1 to TRBJ1-1, with TRBD1 identical over 7 bases. Germline CDR1 reads MNHNS; CDR2 reads SASEGT. CDR3 length: 14 amino acids. Trimming cost V 5 bases and J 1 base; bases outside gene matches: 4. CDR3 in DNA: TGTGCCAGCAGTTACAGGGGCAGGAACACTGAAGCTTTCTTT. It encodes CASSYRGRNTEAFF.